This T cell receptor beta chain was observed in a study of blood T cell repertoires in COVID-19. V was pared by 3 bases and J by 5 bases, with 11 bases between. Germline loops: CDR1 ENHRY, CDR2 SYGVKD. The CDR3 spans 13 residues. Profiling relied on immunoSEQ multiplex PCR, and the TCRdb table lists in-frame clones only, not all of them. Among a few hundred thousand clones listed, roughly 88% were seen once. Material for sequencing was PBMCs or T cells enriched from blood (not recorded which). This chain uses TRBV10-3 with TRBJ2-7; no clear D gene. The TCR originated in a man aged 25-45 years who had recovered from COVID-19. CDR3 DNA sequence: TGTGCCATCAGTGAAGCCCTCACGGACGAGCAGTACTTC. It specifies CAISEALTDEQYF.